What follows describes a single T cell receptor (beta chain). What it binds is unknown. This record comes from a study of cytomegalovirus exposure and HLA in healthy donors. The study, taken as a whole, reports: As a later analysis showed, several of the most significant clusters appeared to be linked to common viral pathogens. A later analysis showed that HLA-associated TCR beta chains had undergone more clonal expansion than equally common others. In an earlier analysis, in roughly 600 donors, most V segments appeared productive either ~90% or ~30% of the time.

Trimming removed 7 bases from V and 1 base from J; junction bases left unmatched: 5. From germline, CDR1 is SNHLY and CDR2 FYNNEI. CDR3 length equals 15 residues. Amplification used 60 Vbeta primers and 13 Jbeta primers. Sequencing used immunoSEQ multiplex PCR; TCRdb keeps in-frame clones, though not all of them. The sample lists about 130,000 clones, approximately 80% occurring once. The receptor comes from a male donor in good health and CMV-seronegative. Sequences were obtained from PBMCs. The V gene is TRBV2, the J gene TRBJ2-2; TRBD2 aligns across 8 bases. CDR3 DNA: TGTGCCAGCAATCCTCTAGCGGGGAACACCGGGGAGCTGTTTTTT. It encodes CASNPLAGNTGELFF.